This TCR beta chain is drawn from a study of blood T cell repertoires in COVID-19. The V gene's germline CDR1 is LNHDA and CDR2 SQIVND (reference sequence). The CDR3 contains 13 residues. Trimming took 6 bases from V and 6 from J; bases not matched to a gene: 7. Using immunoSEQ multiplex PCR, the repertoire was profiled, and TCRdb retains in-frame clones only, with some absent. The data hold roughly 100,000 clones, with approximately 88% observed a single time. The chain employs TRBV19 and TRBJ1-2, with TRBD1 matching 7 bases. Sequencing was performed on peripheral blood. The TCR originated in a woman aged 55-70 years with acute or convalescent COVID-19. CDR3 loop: CASSPTGVNGYTF. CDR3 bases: TGTGCCAGTAGCCCTACAGGGGTAAATGGCTACACCTTC.